Following are 24 T cell receptor beta chains from one sample sequenced in a study of radiation and T cells in renal cell carcinoma. Repertoires were generated with immunoSEQ multiplex PCR, while TCRdb's copy carries only in-frame clones and drops some. The profile covers around 94,000 clones, with around nine tenths appearing a single time and approximately 7.9% taken by the ten largest. Documented time point: baseline pretreatment blood. The treatment denotes: 15 Gy SBRT to primary tumor, nephrectomy 4 weeks later. Source: blood, taken from a patient whose treatment included radiotherapy and nephrectomy. The source of these receptors is a man aged 50-59 years with renal cell carcinoma.

The chain couples TRBV7-9 to TRBJ2-3, with no clear D. This CDR3 spans 13 amino acids. V was cut by 7 bases and J by 0 bases, with 8 bases left in between. CDR1 and CDR2 from the germline V gene are SEHNR and FQNEAQ (reference sequence). The CDR3 nucleotides read TGTGCCAGCATTTACAGTAGCACAGATACGCAGTATTTT. Translation gives CASIYSSTDTQYF. The variable domain in full, with the rest retrieved from reference TRBV7-9 and TRBJ2-3, is DTGVSQNPRHKITKRGQNVTFRCDPISEHNRLYWYRQTLGQGPEFLTYFQNEAQLEKSRLLSDRFSAERPKGSFSTLEIQRTEQGDSAMYLCASIYSSTDTQYFGPGTRLTVL.

The rearrangement links TRBV18 to TRBJ2-2; perhaps TRBD1 as D (5 bases). Trimming removed 2 bases from V and 5 bases from J, with 21 bases in between. This CDR3 has 18 residues. Per the germline V gene, CDR1 is KGHSH and CDR2 is LQKENI. As DNA, the CDR3 is TGTGCCAGCTCACCATCGGCAGGGTCCTCGAGTGGGACCGGGGAGCTGTTTTTT. This sequence encodes CASSPSAGSSSGTGELFF.

V usage is TRBV5-1 and J usage is TRBJ2-7; possibly TRBD1 for D (5 bases). This CDR3 has 14 amino acids. Trimming cost V 1 base and J 0 bases, with 8 bases left between them. From germline, CDR1 is SGHRS and CDR2 YFSETQ. CDR3 amino acids: CASSLSTGSYEQYF. In DNA, the CDR3 is TGCGCCAGCAGCTTGTCAACAGGCTCCTACGAGCAGTACTTC.

The rearrangement uses TRBV18 and TRBJ2-3; D is uncertain. This CDR3 is built from 12 residues. The V end lost 4 bases, the J end lost 1 base, and 3 bases lay between the germline ends. The germline gives CDR1 KGHSH, CDR2 LQKENI. CDR3 DNA: TGTGCCAGCTCACAGCGCACAGATACGCAGTATTTT. Translating it yields CASSQRTDTQYF.

The gene calls are TRBV7-9 and TRBJ1-2; D remains unclear. The ends were cut back, 5 bases at V and 8 bases at J, with 12 bases in the middle. Germline V CDR1 and CDR2: SEHNR, FQNEAQ (reference sequence). The CDR3 has 12 amino acids. CDR3 bases: TGTGCCAGCAGCCCCAGGTATGGCGGCTACACCTTC. This codes for CASSPRYGGYTF.

The chain carries TRBV6-5 and TRBJ2-5, with D perhaps being TRBD1 or TRBD2 (5 bases each). Germline CDR1 and CDR2: MNHEY and SVGAGI. V dropped 2 bases and J dropped 7 bases, with 8 bases sitting between them. The CDR3 is 12 residues long. The CDR3 nucleotides read TGTGCCAGCAGTTACCAGAGGGGGACCCAGTACTTC. Its protein product is CASSYQRGTQYF.

The V and J genes are TRBV6-1 and TRBJ1-5; D unresolved. V gave up 4 bases and J gave up 2 bases, with 9 bases separating them. CDR1 is MNHNS, CDR2 SASEGT, per germline. The CDR3 is made up of 14 amino acids. In DNA, the CDR3 is TGTGCCAGCAGTGGGTCCGGCGGCAATCAGCCCCAGCATTTT. This gives the protein CASSGSGGNQPQHF.

This sequence joins TRBV16 and TRBJ1-5, with unresolved D. The germline V gene has CDR1 KGHSY and CDR2 FQNENV. V dropped 2 bases and J dropped 7 bases, with 15 bases sitting between them. The length of the CDR3 is 15 residues. The chain's CDR3 is CASSQNPPSTQPQHF. The CDR3 DNA follows: TGTGCCAGCAGCCAAAATCCCCCGTCTACCCAGCCCCAGCATTTT.

V usage is TRBV6-5 and J usage is TRBJ1-5, with no clear D. V was pared by 0 bases and J by 0 bases, with 6 bases between. The V gene's germline CDR1 is MNHEY and CDR2 SVGAGI. The CDR3 sequence is 15 residues long. CDR3 nucleotides: TGTGCCAGCAGTTACTCGAGGTATAGCAATCAGCCCCAGCATTTT. Translation: CASSYSRYSNQPQHF.

The chain is built from TRBV19 and TRBJ2-2; D uncertain. Trimming left V 5 bases short and J 6 bases short, with 13 bases between. Germline lookup yields CDR1 LNHDA and CDR2 SQIVND (reference sequence). CDR3 length: 14 residues. CDR3 sequence: CASSLGLISGELFF. CDR3 coding DNA: TGTGCCAGTAGTCTAGGCCTTATCTCCGGGGAGCTGTTTTTT.

V gene TRBV6-5 combines with J gene TRBJ1-2; possible D gene TRBD1, 5 bases. Between the trimmed V and J ends, which lost 6 bases and 4 bases, there was a span of 18 bases. Germline assignment: CDR1 MNHEY and CDR2 SVGAGI. The CDR3 spans 15 residues. The CDR3 loop is CASSSSWGDGYGYTF. CDR3 nucleotide sequence: TGTGCCAGCAGCTCCTCGTGGGGGGACGGCTATGGCTACACCTTC.

This clone was seen once. This sequence joins TRBV4-3 and TRBJ1-6; TRBD1 might be the D (5 bases). The germline CDR1 and CDR2 sequences are LGHNA and YSLEER. Deletions cut 0 bases from V and 8 bases from J, with 20 bases between. This CDR3 spans 18 amino acids. DNA for the CDR3: TGCGCCAGCAGCCAAGATCTTAATGGAGGGGTATGGGATTCACCCCTCCACTTT. Translating gives CASSQDLNGGVWDSPLHF.

The chain recombines TRBV28 with TRBJ1-2; D not certain. The length of the CDR3 is 14 residues. From germline, CDR1 is MDHEN and CDR2 SYDVKM. Trimming pared 8 bases from V and 8 bases from J, leaving 21 bases between. The CDR3 sequence is CASRTLGGSRGYTF. CDR3 sequence (DNA): TGTGCCAGCCGCACCCTTGGCGGGTCTCGAGGCTACACCTTC.

This clone has a single count. The V gene is TRBV18, the J gene TRBJ2-1; 11 positions match TRBD2. V shed 3 bases and J 2 bases; nucleotides not matched to a gene: 3. The CDR3 runs 16 residues. Germline CDR1 KGHSH, CDR2 LQKENI. The chain's CDR3 is CASSPRSGGAYNEQFF. In DNA, the CDR3 is TGTGCCAGCTCACCCCGTAGCGGGGGGGCCTACAATGAGCAGTTCTTC.

J is TRBJ1-2 and V is TRBV19; 9 nucleotides line up with TRBD1. V was pared by 4 bases and J by 8 bases, with 8 bases of the junction left unmatched. Germline V lookup: CDR1 LNHDA, CDR2 SQIVND (reference sequence). This CDR3 is 14 amino acids long. CDR3: CASSTPGQGWGYTF. The CDR3 DNA reads as TGTGCCAGTAGTACCCCGGGACAGGGCTGGGGCTACACCTTC.

In this sample, this clone turned up a few times. The rearrangement links TRBV7-9 to TRBJ2-7; 9 positions agree with TRBD1. The germline V gene encodes CDR1 SEHNR and CDR2 FQNEAQ (reference sequence). Trimming removed 5 bases from V and 6 bases from J; junction bases left unmatched: 11. The CDR3 runs to 15 residues. CDR3 loop: CASSPRDREPSEQYF. Here the CDR3 DNA reads TGTGCCAGCAGCCCCCGGGACAGGGAACCATCCGAGCAGTACTTC. Using reference TRBV7-9 and TRBJ2-7 for the parts outside the CDR3, the full variable domain is DTGVSQNPRHKITKRGQNVTFRCDPISEHNRLYWYRQTLGQGPEFLTYFQNEAQLEKSRLLSDRFSAERPKGSFSTLEIQRTEQGDSAMYLCASSPRDREPSEQYFGPGTRLTVT.

In DNA, the CDR3 is TGCGCCAGCAGAGAACCCGGACATTATCAGGAGACCCAGTACTTC. It codes for CASREPGHYQETQYF. The rearrangement uses TRBV5-1 and TRBJ2-5, with D tentatively TRBD1 (5 bases). The CDR3 is 15 residues long. Trimming removed 5 bases at V and 5 bases at J, with 19 bases between. Germline lookup yields CDR1 SGHRS and CDR2 YFSETQ.

The CDR3 here is CASSERQGFSYEQYF. The CDR3 DNA reads as TGTGCCAGCAGCGAACGACAGGGGTTCTCCTACGAGCAGTACTTC. The J gene is TRBJ2-5, the V gene TRBV2, with 8 bases lining up with TRBD1. The J call is uncertain, as TRBJ2-7 better fits the DNA end. CDR3 length: 15 residues. Germline V CDR1 and CDR2: SNHLY, FYNNEI.

This clone showed up just a few times. This chain uses TRBV7-2 with TRBJ2-7; TRBD1 matches at 8 bases. The V segment lost 5 bases and the J segment 8 bases; nucleotides outside the gene matches: 14. The germline V gene has CDR1 SGHTA and CDR2 FQGNSA. The CDR3 extends over 15 amino acids. In DNA form, the CDR3 reads TGTGCCAGCAGCCCCCGACGTCCAAGGACAGGGAAGCAGTACTTC. Protein product: CASSPRRPRTGKQYF.

V and J are TRBV9 and TRBJ2-7; D is unclear. The CDR3 extends over 14 amino acids. CDR1 and CDR2 from the germline V gene are SGDLS and YYNGEE. V was cut by 4 bases and J by 3 bases, with 14 bases left in between. As DNA, the CDR3 is TGTGCCAGCAGCCCAGATGGGGTGAACTACGAGCAGTACTTC. Its protein is CASSPDGVNYEQYF.

The chain carries TRBV19 and TRBJ1-2, with D uncertain. The CDR3 loop spans 13 amino acids. The germline V gene has CDR1 LNHDA and CDR2 SQIVND (reference sequence). Trimming removed 7 bases at V and 4 bases at J, with 13 bases between. This CDR3 is CASKISEGYGYTF. The CDR3 coding sequence is TGTGCCAGTAAGATTTCGGAGGGCTATGGCTACACCTTC. Based on the CDR3 plus reference TRBV19 and TRBJ1-2, the full variable domain is DGGITQSPKYLFRKEGQNVTLSCEQNLNHDAMYWYRQDPGQGLRLIYYSQIVNDFQKGDIAEGYSVSREKKESFPLTVTSAQKNPTAFYLCASKISEGYGYTFGSGTRLTVV.

This chain uses TRBV5-1 with TRBJ2-3; 10 bases agree with TRBD2. Per germline, CDR1 SGHRS and CDR2 YFSETQ. V dropped 2 bases and J dropped 2; count of bases not matched to a gene: 5. There are 16 residues in the CDR3. The CDR3 region is CASSFRTSGFTDTQYF. The CDR3 DNA reads TGCGCCAGCAGCTTTCGGACTAGCGGTTTCACAGATACGCAGTATTTT.

This clone has only one observation. This chain links TRBV18 with TRBJ1-2; TRBD1 agrees at 8 bases. The germline CDR1 and CDR2 sequences are KGHSH and LQKENI. The CDR3 length is 15 residues. J was trimmed by 8 bases and V by 1 base; bases with no gene match: 9. CDR3 sequence (DNA): TGTGCCAGCTCACCACGTGACAGGGGCAGCGACGGCTACACCTTC. Translated, it gives CASSPRDRGSDGYTF.

The chain recombines TRBV18 with TRBJ2-7, with TRBD1 matching over 8 bases. This CDR3 comprises 14 residues. The junction had 7 bases not matched to a gene; V was cut back by 2 bases and J by 7 bases. CDR1 is KGHSH and CDR2 is LQKENI in the germline V gene. The CDR3 loop reads CASSPMDRVQEQYF. CDR3 nucleotides: TGTGCCAGCTCACCAATGGACAGGGTTCAAGAGCAGTACTTC.